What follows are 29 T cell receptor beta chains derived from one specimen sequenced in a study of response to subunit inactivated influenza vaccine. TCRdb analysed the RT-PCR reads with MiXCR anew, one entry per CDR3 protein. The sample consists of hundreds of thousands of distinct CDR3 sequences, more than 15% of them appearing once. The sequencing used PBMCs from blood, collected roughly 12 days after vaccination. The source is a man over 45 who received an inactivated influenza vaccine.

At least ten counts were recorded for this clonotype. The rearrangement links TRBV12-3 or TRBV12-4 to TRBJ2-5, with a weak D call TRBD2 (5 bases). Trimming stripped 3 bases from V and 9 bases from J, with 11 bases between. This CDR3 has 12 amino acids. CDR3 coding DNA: TGTGCCAGCAGTTTGAAGCGGCCGTCCCAGTACTTC. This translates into CASSLKRPSQYF.

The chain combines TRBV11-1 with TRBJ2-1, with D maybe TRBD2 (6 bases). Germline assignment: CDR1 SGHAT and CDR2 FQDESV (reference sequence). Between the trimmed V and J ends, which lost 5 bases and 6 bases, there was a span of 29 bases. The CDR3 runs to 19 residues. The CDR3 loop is CASSRYPVVAASEGNEQFF. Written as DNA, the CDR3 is TGTGCCAGCAGCCGTTACCCTGTGGTAGCGGCCTCCGAGGGCAATGAGCAGTTCTTC.

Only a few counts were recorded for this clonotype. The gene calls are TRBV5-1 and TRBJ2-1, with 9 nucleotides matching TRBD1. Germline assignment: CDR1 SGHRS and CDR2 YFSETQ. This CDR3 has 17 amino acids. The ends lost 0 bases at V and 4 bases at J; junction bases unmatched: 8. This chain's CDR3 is CASSLAPGQGLYNEQFF. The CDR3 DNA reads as TGCGCCAGCAGCTTGGCCCCGGGACAGGGCCTATACAATGAGCAGTTCTTC.

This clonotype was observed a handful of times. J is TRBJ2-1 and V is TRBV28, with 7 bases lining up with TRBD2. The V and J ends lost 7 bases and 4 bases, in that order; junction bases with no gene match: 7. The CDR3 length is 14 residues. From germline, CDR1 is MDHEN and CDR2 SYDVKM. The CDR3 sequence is CASKDGRTYNEQFF. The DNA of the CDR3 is TGTGCCAGCAAAGACGGGAGGACTTACAATGAGCAGTTCTTC.

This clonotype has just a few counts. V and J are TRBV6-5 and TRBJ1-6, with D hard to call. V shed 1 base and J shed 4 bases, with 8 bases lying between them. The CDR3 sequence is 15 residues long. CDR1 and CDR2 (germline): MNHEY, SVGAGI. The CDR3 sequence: CASSYLEGYNSPLHF. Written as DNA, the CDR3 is TGTGCCAGCAGTTACTTGGAAGGGTATAATTCACCCCTCCACTTT.

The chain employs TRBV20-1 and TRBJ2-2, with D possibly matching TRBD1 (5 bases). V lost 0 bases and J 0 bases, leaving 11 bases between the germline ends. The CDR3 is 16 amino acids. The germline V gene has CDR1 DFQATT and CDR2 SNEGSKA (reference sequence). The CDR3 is CSARDMGLANTGELFF. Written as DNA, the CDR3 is TGCAGTGCTAGAGATATGGGGCTAGCGAACACCGGGGAGCTGTTTTTT.

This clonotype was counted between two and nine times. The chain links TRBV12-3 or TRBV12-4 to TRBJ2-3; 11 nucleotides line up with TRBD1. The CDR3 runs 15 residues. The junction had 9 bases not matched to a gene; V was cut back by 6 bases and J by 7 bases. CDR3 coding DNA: TGTGCCAGCAGACCTGGGACAGGGGGTCGGAATACGCAGTATTTT. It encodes CASRPGTGGRNTQYF.

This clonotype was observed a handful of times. CDR3 residues: CASSPRGREVNTEAFF. The CDR3 region has the DNA TGTGCCAGCAGCCCTCGAGGCAGGGAAGTGAACACTGAAGCTTTCTTT. This chain uses TRBV7-9 with TRBJ1-1; D may be TRBD1 (5 bases). The CDR3 is 16 amino acids. Deletions cut 5 bases from V and 0 bases from J, with 16 bases between. CDR1 SEHNR and CDR2 FQNEAQ come from the germline V gene (reference sequence). Supplemented by reference TRBV7-9 and TRBJ1-1, the full variable domain reads DTGVSQNPRHKITKRGQNVTFRCDPISEHNRLYWYRQTLGQGPEFLTYFQNEAQLEKSRLLSDRFSAERPKGSFSTLEIQRTEQGDSAMYLCASSPRGREVNTEAFFGQGTRLTVV.

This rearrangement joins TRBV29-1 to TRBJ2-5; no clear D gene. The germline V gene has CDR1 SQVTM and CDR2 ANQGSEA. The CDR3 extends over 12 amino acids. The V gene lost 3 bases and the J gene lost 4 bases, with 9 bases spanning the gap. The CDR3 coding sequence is TGCAGCGTTGACGCGGTAGGAGAGACCCAGTACTTC. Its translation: CSVDAVGETQYF.

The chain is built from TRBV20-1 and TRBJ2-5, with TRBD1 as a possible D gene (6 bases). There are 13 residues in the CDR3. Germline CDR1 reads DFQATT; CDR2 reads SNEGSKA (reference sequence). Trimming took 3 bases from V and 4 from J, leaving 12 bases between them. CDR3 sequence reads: CSARYRDLETQYF. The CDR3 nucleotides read TGCAGTGCTAGGTACAGGGACCTAGAGACCCAGTACTTC.

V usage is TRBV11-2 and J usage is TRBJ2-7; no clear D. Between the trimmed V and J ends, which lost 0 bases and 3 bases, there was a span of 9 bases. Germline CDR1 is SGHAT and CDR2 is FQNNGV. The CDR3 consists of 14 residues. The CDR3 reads CASSLDRVFYEQYF. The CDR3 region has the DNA TGTGCCAGCAGCTTAGATCGTGTATTCTACGAGCAGTACTTC.

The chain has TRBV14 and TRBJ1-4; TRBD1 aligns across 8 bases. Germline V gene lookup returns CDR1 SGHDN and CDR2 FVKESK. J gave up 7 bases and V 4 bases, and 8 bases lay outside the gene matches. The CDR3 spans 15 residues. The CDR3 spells CASSRRQGPGEKLFF. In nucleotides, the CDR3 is TGTGCCAGCAGCCGACGACAGGGGCCGGGTGAAAAACTGTTTTTT.

The CDR3 spells CATLGPWDTGELFF. DNA for the CDR3: TGTGCCACCTTGGGGCCCTGGGACACCGGGGAGCTGTTTTTT. V gene TRBV12-3 or TRBV12-4 combines with J gene TRBJ2-2, with D maybe TRBD1 (5 bases). V gave up 10 bases and J gave up 3 bases, with 15 bases separating them. The CDR3 sequence is 14 residues long.

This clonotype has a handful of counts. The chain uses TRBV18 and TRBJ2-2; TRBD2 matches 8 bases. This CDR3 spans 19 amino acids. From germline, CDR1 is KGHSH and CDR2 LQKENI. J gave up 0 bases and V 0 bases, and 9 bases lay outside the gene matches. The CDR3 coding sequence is TGTGCCAGCTCACCACCGAATAGCGGGATAGGTGCGAACACCGGGGAGCTGTTTTTT. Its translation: CASSPPNSGIGANTGELFF.

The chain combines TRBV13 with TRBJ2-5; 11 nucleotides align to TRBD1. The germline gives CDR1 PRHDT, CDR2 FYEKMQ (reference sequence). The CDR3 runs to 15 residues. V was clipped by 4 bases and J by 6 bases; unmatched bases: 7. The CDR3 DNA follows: TGTGCCAGCAGCTCCCGGACAGGGGGCGTACAGACCCAGTACTTC. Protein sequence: CASSSRTGGVQTQYF. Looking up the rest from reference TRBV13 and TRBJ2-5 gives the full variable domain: AAGVIQSPRHLIKEKRETATLKCYPIPRHDTVYWYQQGPGQDPQFLISFYEKMQSDKGSIPDRFSAQQFSDYHSELNMSSLELGDSALYFCASSSRTGGVQTQYFGPGTRLLVL.

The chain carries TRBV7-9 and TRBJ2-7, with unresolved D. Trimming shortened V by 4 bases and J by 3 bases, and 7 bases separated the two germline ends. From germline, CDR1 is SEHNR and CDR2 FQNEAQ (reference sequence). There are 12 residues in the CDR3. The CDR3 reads CASSSNHYEQYF. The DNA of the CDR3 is TGTGCCAGCAGCTCCAATCACTACGAGCAGTACTTC.

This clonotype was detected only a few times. The CDR3 loop is CAISAKTGTTPLYF. The CDR3 DNA reads TGTGCCATCAGTGCTAAAACCGGGACCACCCCATTGTATTTT. J is TRBJ2-3 and V is TRBV10-3; D may correspond to TRBD1 or TRBD2 (5 bases each). The CDR3 runs to 14 residues. V lost 4 bases and J 14 bases, leaving 22 bases between the germline ends. The germline gives CDR1 ENHRY, CDR2 SYGVKD.

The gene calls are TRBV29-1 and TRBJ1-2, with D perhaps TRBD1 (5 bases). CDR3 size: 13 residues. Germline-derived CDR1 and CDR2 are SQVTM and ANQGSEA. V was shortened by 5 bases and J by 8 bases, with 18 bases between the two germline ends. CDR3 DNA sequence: TGCAGCGTTAAAGGGGACGTCTCCGGGGGCTACACCTTC. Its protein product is CSVKGDVSGGYTF.

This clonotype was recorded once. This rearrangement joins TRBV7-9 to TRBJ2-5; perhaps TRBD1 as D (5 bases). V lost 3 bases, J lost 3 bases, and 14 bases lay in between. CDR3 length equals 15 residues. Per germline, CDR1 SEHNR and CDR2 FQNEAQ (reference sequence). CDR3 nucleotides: TGTGCCAGCAGCTTCGTAACAGGCCCGAAAGAGACCCAGTACTTC. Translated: CASSFVTGPKETQYF.

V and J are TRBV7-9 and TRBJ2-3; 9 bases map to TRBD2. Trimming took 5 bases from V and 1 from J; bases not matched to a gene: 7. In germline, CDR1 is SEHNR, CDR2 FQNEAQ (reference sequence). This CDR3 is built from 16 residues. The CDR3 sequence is CASSRKRTSGTDTQYF. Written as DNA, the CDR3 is TGTGCCAGCAGCCGAAAGCGGACTAGCGGCACAGATACGCAGTATTTT.

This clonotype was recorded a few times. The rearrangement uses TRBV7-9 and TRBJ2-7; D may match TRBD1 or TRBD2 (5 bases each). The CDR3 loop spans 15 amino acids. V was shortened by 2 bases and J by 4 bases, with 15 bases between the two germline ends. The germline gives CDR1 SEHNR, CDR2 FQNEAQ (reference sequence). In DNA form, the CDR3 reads TGTGCCAGCAGCTTAATCCGGGACCATGGATACGAGCAGTACTTC. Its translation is CASSLIRDHGYEQYF.

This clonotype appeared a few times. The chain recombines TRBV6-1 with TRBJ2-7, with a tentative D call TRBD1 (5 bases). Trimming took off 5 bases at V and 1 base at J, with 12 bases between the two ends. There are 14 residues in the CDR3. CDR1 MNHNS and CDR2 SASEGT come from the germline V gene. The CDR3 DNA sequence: TGTGCCAGCAGTCTCAGGGTGGCTTCCTACGAGCAGTACTTC. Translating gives CASSLRVASYEQYF.

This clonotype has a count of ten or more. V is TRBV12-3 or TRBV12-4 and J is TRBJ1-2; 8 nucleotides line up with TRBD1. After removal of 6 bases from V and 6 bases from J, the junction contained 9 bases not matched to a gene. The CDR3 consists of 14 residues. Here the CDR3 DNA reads TGTGCCAGCAGACCAACAGGGGGTAGCGATGGCTACACCTTC. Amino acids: CASRPTGGSDGYTF.

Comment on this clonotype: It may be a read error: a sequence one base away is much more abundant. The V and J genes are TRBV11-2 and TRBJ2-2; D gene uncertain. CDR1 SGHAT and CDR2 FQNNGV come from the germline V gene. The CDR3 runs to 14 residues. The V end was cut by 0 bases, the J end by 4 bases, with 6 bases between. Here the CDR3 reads CASSLDRRTGELFF. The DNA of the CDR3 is TGTGCCAGCAGCTTAGATCGGCGCACCGGGGAGCTGTTTTTT. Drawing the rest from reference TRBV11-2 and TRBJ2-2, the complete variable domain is EAGVAQSPRYKIIEKRQSVAFWCNPISGHATLYWYQQILGQGPKLLIQFQNNGVVDDSQLPKDRFSAERLKGVDSTLKIQPAKLEDSAVYLCASSLDRRTGELFFGEGSRLTVL.

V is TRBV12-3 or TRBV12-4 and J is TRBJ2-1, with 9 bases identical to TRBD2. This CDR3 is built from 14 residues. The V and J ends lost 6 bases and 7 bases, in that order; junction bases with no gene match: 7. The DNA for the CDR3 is TGTGCCAGCAGCGGACTAGCGTCTTATAATGAGCAGTTCTTC. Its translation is CASSGLASYNEQFF.

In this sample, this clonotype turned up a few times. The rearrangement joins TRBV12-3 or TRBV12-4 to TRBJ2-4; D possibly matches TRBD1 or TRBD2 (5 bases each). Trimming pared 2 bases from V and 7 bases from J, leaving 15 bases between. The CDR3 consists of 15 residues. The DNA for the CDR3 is TGTGCCAGCAGTTTACCTTCAGGGAGAGCTAACATTCAGTACTTC. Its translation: CASSLPSGRANIQYF.

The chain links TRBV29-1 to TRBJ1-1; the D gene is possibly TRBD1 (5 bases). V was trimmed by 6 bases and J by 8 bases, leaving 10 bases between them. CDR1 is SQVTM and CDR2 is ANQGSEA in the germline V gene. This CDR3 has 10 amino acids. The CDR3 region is CSVLTVEAFF. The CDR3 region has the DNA TGCAGCGTGTTGACAGTAGAAGCTTTCTTT. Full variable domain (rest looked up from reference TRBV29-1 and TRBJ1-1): SAVISQKPSRDICQRGTSLTIQCQVDSQVTMMFWYRQQPGQSLTLIATANQGSEATYESGFVIDKFPISRPNLTFSTLTVSNMSPEDSSIYLCSVLTVEAFFGQGTRLTVV.

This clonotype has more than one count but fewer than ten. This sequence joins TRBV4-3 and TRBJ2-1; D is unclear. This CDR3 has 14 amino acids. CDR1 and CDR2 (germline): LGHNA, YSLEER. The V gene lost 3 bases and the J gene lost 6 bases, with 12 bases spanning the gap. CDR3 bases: TGCGCCAGCAGCCACTCGATACCGGTCAATGAGCAGTTCTTC. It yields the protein CASSHSIPVNEQFF.

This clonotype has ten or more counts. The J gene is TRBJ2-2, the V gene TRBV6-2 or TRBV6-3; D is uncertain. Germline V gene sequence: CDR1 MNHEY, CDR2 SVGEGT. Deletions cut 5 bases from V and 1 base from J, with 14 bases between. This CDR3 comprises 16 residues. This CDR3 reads CASSILGQENTGELFF. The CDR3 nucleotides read TGTGCCAGCAGTATCCTTGGGCAGGAGAACACCGGGGAGCTGTTTTTT.